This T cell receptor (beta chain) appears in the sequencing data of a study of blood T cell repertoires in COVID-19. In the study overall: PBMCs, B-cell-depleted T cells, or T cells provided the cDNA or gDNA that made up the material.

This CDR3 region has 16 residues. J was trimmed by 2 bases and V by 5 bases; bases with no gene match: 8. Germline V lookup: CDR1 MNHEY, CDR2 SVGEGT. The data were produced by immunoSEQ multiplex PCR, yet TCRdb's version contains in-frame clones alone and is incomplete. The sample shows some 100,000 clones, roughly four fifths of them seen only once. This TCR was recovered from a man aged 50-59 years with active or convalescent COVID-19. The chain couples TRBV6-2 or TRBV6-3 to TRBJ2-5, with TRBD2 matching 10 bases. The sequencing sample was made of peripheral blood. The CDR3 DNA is TGTGCCAGCAGTAATGGACTAGCGGTCGGACAAGAGACCCAGTACTTC. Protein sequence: CASSNGLAVGQETQYF.